These 8 T cell receptor beta chains were sequenced from one sample in a study of cytomegalovirus exposure and HLA in healthy donors. PCR used 60 Vbeta primers and 13 Jbeta primers. The data were produced by immunoSEQ multiplex PCR, yet TCRdb's version contains in-frame clones alone and is incomplete. This table holds about 98,000 clones, about 74% found once. The sequenced sample consisted of PBMCs. The receptors were sampled from a male donor in good health and CMV-seronegative.

The chain employs TRBV19 and TRBJ2-3; possibly TRBD2 for D (6 bases). V shed 4 bases and J shed 6 bases, with 14 bases lying between them. The CDR3 is 14 amino acids. From germline, CDR1 is LNHDA and CDR2 SQIVND (reference sequence). DNA of the CDR3: TGTGCCAGTAGTAGGTGGGGCGGAGGGGATACGCAGTATTTT. Encoded protein: CASSRWGGGDTQYF.

The DNA of the CDR3 is TGTGCCAGCAGCTTAGATAGGACTAGCGTCTACGAGCAGTACTTC. Protein sequence: CASSLDRTSVYEQYF. J is TRBJ2-7 and V is TRBV7-2; 9 positions match TRBD2. This CDR3 spans 15 amino acids. CDR1 and CDR2 from the germline V gene are SGHTA and FQGNSA. Trimming took 1 base from V and 3 from J; bases not matched to a gene: 4.

This clone was seen a few times. V is TRBV9 and J is TRBJ2-1; 8 positions match TRBD1. Germline-derived CDR1 and CDR2 are SGDLS and YYNGEE. Unmatched junction bases numbered 6, after V lost 0 bases and J lost 4 bases. This CDR3 is built from 16 residues. CDR3 sequence reads: CASSVGGRGRYNEQFF. The CDR3 DNA reads as TGTGCCAGCAGCGTAGGTGGCAGGGGGCGATACAATGAGCAGTTCTTC.

This chain links TRBV27 with TRBJ1-5, with D possibly being TRBD1 (5 bases). The length of the CDR3 is 16 residues. The V gene lost 0 bases and the J gene lost 5 bases, with 14 bases spanning the gap. Germline CDR1 MNHEY, CDR2 SMNVEV (reference sequence). The CDR3 spells CASSLSGWGVYQPQHF. CDR3 bases: TGTGCCAGCAGTTTATCAGGGTGGGGGGTGTATCAGCCCCAGCATTTT.

The gene calls are TRBV19 and TRBJ1-2; TRBD1 is a possible D gene (5 bases). The germline V gene has CDR1 LNHDA and CDR2 SQIVND (reference sequence). The CDR3 totals 17 residues. The V gene lost 0 bases and the J gene lost 4 bases, with 18 bases spanning the gap. CDR3 residues: CASSIDPRRNGGYGYTF. As DNA, the CDR3 is TGTGCCAGTAGTATAGATCCCCGTAGGAACGGGGGCTATGGCTACACCTTC.

In its sample, this clone was seen a few times. The chain uses TRBV7-6 and TRBJ2-5, with TRBD2 identical over 13 bases. Germline CDR1 and CDR2: SGHVS and FNYEAQ. V lost 4 bases and J lost 7; bases outside the gene matches: 9. The CDR3 covers 16 residues. The CDR3 spells CASSSGLAGNFGTQYF. The CDR3 DNA follows: TGTGCCAGCAGCTCGGGACTAGCGGGAAACTTTGGGACCCAGTACTTC.

The rearrangement uses TRBV7-2 and TRBJ2-7; 8 positions agree with TRBD1. The V gene end was trimmed by 1 base and the J gene end by 6 bases; junction bases not matched to a gene: 8. This CDR3 contains 15 residues. Germline V gives CDR1 SGHTA, CDR2 FQGNSA. This chain's CDR3 is CASSLGSQGAPEQYF. DNA of the CDR3: TGTGCCAGCAGCTTAGGAAGTCAGGGGGCCCCCGAGCAGTACTTC.

V gene TRBV27 combines with J gene TRBJ1-5, with D perhaps TRBD1 (6 bases). CDR3 length: 15 amino acids. Germline CDR1 and CDR2: MNHEY and SMNVEV (reference sequence). V was shortened by 3 bases and J by 6 bases, with 15 bases between the two germline ends. In DNA form, the CDR3 reads TGTGCCAGCAGTTTTAGCCGGGGGGCAGGTCAGCCCCAGCATTTT. Translating it yields CASSFSRGAGQPQHF.